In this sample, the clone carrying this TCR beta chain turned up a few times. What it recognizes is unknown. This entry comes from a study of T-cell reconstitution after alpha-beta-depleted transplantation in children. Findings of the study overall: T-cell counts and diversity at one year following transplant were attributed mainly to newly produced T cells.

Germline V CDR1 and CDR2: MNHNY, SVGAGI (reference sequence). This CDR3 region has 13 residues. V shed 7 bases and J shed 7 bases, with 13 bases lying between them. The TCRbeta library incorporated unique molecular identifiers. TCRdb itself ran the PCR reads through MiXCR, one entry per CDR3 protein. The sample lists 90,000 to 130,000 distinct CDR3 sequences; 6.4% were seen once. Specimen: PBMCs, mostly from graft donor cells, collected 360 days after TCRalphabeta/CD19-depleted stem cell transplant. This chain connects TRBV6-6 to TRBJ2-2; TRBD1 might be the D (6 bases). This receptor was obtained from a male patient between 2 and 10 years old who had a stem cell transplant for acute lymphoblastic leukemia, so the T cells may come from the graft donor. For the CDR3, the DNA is TGTGCCAGCACCAACAGGGAGAACGGGGAGCTGTTTTTT. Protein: CASTNRENGELFF.